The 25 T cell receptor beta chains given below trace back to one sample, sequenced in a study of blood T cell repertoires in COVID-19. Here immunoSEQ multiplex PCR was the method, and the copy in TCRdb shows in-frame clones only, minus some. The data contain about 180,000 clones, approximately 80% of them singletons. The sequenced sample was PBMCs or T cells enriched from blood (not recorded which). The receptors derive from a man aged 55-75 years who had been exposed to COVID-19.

The CDR3 coding sequence is TGTGCCTGGAGAACAGGGGGCCAAGAGACCCAGTACTTC. Translation: CAWRTGGQETQYF. This sequence joins TRBV30 and TRBJ2-5, with TRBD1 matching over 8 bases. The CDR3 is 13 amino acids. The V gene's germline CDR1 is GTSNPN and CDR2 SVGIG (reference sequence). The V and J ends lost 3 bases and 1 base, in that order; junction bases with no gene match: 1.

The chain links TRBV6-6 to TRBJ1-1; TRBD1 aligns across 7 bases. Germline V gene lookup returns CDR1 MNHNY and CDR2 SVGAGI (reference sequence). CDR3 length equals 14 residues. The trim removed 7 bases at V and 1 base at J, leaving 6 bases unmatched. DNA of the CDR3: TGTGCCAGCAATAACCGGGACAGGAACACTGAAGCTTTCTTT. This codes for CASNNRDRNTEAFF.

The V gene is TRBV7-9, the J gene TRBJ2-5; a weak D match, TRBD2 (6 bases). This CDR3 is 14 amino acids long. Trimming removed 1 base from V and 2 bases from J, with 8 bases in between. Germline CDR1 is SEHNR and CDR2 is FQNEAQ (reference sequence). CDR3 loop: CASSLVGRQETQYF. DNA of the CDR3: TGTGCCAGCAGCTTAGTGGGGAGGCAAGAGACCCAGTACTTC.

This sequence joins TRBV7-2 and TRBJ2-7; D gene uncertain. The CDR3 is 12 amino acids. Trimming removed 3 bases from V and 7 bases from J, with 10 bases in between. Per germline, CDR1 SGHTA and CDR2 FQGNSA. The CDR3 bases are TGTGCCAGCAGCTTTTCAGCGAGGGAGCAGTACTTC. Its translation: CASSFSAREQYF.

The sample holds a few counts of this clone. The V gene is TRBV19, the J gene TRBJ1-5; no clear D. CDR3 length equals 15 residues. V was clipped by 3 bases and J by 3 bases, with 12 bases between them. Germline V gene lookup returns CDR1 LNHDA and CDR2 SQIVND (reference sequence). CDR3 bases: TGTGCCAGTAGTATGCTGGGGAGAGACAATCAGCCCCAGCATTTT. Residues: CASSMLGRDNQPQHF.

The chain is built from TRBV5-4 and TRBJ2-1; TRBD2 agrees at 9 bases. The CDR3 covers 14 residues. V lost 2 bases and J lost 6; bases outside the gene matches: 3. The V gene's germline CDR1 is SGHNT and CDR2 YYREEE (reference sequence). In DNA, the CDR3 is TGTGCCAGCAGCTTAGGACTAGCGCCCAATGAGCAGTTCTTC. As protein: CASSLGLAPNEQFF.

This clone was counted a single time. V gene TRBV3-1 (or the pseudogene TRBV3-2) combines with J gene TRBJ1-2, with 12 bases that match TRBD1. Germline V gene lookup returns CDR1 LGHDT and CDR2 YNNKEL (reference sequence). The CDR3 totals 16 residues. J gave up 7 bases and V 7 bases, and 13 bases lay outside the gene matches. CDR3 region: CASTQGQGAHFGGYTF. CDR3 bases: TGTGCCAGCACCCAGGGACAGGGGGCCCACTTTGGTGGCTACACCTTC.

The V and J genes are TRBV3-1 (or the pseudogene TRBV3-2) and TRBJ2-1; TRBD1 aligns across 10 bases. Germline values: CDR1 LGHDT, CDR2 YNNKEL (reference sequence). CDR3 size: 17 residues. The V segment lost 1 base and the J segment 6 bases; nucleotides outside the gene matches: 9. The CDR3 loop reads CASSQVAGTGAINEQFF. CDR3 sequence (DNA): TGTGCCAGCAGCCAAGTGGCGGGGACAGGGGCGATCAATGAGCAGTTCTTC.

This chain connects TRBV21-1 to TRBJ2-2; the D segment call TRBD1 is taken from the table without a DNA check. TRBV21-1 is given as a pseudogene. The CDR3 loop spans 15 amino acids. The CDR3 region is CASSRKGAYTGELFF. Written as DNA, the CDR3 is TGTGCCAGCAGCCGAAAGGGGGCCTACACCGGGGAGCTGTTTTTT.

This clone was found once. CDR3 sequence: CASSLGQVPITEAFF. CDR3 nucleotides: TGTGCCAGTAGTTTGGGACAGGTCCCTATAACTGAAGCTTTCTTT. The gene calls are TRBV19 and TRBJ1-1, with 8 nucleotides matching TRBD1. The length of the CDR3 is 15 residues. Germline assignment: CDR1 LNHDA and CDR2 SQIVND (reference sequence). The V gene end was trimmed by 5 bases and the J gene end by 5 bases; junction bases not matched to a gene: 10. Supplemented by reference TRBV19 and TRBJ1-1, the full variable domain reads DGGITQSPKYLFRKEGQNVTLSCEQNLNHDAMYWYRQDPGQGLRLIYYSQIVNDFQKGDIAEGYSVSREKKESFPLTVTSAQKNPTAFYLCASSLGQVPITEAFFGQGTRLTVV.

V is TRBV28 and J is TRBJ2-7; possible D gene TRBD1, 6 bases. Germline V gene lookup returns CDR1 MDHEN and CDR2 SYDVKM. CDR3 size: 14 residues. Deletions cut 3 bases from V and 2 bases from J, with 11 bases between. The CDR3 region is CASSFPDSTYEQYF. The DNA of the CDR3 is TGTGCCAGCAGTTTCCCGGACAGTACCTACGAGCAGTACTTC.

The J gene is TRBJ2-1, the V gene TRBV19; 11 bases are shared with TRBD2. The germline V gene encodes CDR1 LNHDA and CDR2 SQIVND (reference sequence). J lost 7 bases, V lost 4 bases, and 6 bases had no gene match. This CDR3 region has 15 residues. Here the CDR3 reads CASSTIAGGPNEQFF. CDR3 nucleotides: TGTGCCAGTAGTACCATAGCGGGAGGGCCAAATGAGCAGTTCTTC.

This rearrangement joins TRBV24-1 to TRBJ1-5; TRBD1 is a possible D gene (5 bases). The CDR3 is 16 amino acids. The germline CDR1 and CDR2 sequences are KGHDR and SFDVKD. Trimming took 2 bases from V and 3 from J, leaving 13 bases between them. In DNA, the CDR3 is TGTGCCACCAGTGATTCGGACACCGGACACAATCAGCCCCAGCATTTT. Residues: CATSDSDTGHNQPQHF.

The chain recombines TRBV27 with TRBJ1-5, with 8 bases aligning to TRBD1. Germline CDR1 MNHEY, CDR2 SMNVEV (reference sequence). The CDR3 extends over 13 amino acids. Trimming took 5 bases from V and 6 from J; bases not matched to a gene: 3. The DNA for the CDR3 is TGTGCCAGCAGTCAGGGGGCCGCTCAGCCCCAGCATTTT. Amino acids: CASSQGAAQPQHF.

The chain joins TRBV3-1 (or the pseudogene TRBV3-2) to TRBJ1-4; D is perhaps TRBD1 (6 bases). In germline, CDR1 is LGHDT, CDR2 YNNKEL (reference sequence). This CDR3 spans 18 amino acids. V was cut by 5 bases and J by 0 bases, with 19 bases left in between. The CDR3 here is CASSARTDLMATNEKLFF. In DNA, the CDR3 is TGTGCCAGCAGCGCTAGGACAGATCTTATGGCAACTAATGAAAAACTGTTTTTT.

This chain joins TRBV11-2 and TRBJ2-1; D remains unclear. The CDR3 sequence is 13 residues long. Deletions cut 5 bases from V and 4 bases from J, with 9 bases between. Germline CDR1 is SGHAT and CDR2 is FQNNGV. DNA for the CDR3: TGTGCCAGCAGCCCCCCGGGTTACAATGAGCAGTTCTTC. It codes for CASSPPGYNEQFF. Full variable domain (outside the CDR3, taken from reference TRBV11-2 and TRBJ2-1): EAGVAQSPRYKIIEKRQSVAFWCNPISGHATLYWYQQILGQGPKLLIQFQNNGVVDDSQLPKDRFSAERLKGVDSTLKIQPAKLEDSAVYLCASSPPGYNEQFFGPGTRLTVL.

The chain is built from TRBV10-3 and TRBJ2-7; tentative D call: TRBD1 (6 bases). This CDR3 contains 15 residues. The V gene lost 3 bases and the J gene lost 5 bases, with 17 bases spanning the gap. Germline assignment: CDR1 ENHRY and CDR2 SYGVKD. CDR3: CAISDTITRTDEQYF. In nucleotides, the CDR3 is TGTGCCATCAGTGATACGATAACCCGGACAGACGAGCAGTACTTC.

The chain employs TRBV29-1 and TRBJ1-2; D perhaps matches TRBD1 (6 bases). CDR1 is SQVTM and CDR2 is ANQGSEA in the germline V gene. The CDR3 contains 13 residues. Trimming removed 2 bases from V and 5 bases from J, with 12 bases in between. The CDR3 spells CSVETGTEYGYTF. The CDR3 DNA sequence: TGCAGCGTTGAAACAGGGACGGAGTATGGCTACACCTTC.

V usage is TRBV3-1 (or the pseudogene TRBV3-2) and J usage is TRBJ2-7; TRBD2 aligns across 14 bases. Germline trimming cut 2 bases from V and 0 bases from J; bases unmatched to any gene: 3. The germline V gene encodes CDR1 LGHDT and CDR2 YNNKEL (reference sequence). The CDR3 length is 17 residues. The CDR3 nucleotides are TGTGCCAGCAGCCAAAAGGGACTAGCGGGAGCCTCCTACGAGCAGTACTTC. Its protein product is CASSQKGLAGASYEQYF.

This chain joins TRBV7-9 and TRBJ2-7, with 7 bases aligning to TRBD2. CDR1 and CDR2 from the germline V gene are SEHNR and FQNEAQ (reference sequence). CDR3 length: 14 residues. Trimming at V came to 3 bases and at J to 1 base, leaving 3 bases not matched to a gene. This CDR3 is CASSLGGESYEQYF. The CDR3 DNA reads TGTGCCAGCAGCTTGGGAGGGGAGTCCTACGAGCAGTACTTC.

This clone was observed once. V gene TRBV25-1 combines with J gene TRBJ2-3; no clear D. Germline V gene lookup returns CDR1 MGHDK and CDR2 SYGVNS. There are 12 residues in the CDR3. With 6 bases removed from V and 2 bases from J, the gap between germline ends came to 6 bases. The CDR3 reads CASRSATDTQYF. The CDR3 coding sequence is TGTGCCAGCAGGAGCGCCACAGATACGCAGTATTTT.

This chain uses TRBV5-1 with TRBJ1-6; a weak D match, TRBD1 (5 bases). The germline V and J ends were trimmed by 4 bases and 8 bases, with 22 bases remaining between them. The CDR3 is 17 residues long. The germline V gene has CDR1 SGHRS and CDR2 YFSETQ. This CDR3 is CASSEGDSRPGYSPLHF. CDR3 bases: TGCGCCAGCAGCGAAGGGGACTCCCGGCCGGGATATTCACCCCTCCACTTT.

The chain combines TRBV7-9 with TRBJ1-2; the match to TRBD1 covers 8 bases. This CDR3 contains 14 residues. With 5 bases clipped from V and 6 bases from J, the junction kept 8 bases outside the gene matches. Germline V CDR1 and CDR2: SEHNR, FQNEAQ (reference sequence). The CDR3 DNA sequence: TGTGCCAGCAGCCAAAACGACAGGGGACATGGCTACACCTTC. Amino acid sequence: CASSQNDRGHGYTF.

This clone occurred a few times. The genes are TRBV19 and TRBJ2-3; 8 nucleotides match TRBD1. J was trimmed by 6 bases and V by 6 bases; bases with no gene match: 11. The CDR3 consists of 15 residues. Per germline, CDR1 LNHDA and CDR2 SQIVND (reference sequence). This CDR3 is CASRMSLYRGDTQYF. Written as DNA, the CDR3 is TGTGCCAGTAGGATGAGCTTGTACAGGGGGGATACGCAGTATTTT.

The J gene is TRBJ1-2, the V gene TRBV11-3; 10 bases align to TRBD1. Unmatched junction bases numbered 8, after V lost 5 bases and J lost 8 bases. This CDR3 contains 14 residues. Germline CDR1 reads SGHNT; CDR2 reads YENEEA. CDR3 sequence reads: CASSPTRTGGGYTF. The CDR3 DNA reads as TGTGCCAGCAGCCCGACCAGGACAGGGGGAGGCTACACCTTC.